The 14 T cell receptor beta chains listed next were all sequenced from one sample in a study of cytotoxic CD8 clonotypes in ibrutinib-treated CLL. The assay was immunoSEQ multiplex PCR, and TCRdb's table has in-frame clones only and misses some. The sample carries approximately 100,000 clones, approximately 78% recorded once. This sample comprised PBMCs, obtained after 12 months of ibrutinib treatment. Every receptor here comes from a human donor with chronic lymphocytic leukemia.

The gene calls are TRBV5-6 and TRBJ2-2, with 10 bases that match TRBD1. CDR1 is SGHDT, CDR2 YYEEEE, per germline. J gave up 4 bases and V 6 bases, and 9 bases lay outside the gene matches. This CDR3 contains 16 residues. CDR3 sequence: CASTLETGGFTGELFF. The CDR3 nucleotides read TGTGCCAGCACCCTAGAGACAGGGGGCTTCACCGGGGAGCTGTTTTTT.

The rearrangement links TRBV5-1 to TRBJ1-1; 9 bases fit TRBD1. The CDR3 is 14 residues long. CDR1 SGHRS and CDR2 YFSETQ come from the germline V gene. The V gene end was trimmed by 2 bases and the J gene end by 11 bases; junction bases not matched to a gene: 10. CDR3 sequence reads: CASSLEGQGFQAFF. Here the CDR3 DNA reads TGCGCCAGCAGCTTAGAAGGACAGGGGTTTCAGGCTTTCTTT.

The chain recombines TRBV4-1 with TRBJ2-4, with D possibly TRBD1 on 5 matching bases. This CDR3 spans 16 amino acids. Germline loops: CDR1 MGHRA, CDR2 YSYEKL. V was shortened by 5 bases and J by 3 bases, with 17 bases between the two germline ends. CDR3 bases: TGCGCCAGCAGCTATCTCCAGGACATCCGCAAAAACATTCAGTACTTC. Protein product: CASSYLQDIRKNIQYF.

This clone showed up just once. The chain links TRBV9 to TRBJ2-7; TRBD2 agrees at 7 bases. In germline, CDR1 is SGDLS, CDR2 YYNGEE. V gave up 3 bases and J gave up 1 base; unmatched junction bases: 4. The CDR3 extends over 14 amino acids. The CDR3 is CASSAGTISYEQYF. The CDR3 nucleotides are TGTGCCAGCAGCGCCGGGACTATATCCTACGAGCAGTACTTC.

The CDR3 spells CASSLGLAEVFF. The CDR3 bases are TGTGCCAGCAGCTTGGGACTAGCGGAGGTGTTCTTC. The V and J genes are TRBV5-4 and TRBJ2-1, with TRBD2 matching over 9 bases. CDR3 size: 12 residues. CDR1 is SGHNT and CDR2 is YYREEE in the germline V gene (reference sequence). J lost 15 bases, V lost 0 bases, and 4 bases had no gene match.

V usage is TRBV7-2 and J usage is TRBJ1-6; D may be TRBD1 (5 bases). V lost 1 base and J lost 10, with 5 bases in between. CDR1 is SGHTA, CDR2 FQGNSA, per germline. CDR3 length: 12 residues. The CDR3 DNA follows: TGTGCCAGCAGCTTAGGGGGGTCACCCCTCCACTTT. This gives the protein CASSLGGSPLHF. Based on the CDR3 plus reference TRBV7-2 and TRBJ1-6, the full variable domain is GAGVSQSPSNKVTEKGKDVELRCDPISGHTALYWYRQSLGQGLEFLIYFQGNSAPDKSGLPSDRFSAERTGGSVSTLTIQRTQQEDSAVYLCASSLGGSPLHFGNGTRLTVT.

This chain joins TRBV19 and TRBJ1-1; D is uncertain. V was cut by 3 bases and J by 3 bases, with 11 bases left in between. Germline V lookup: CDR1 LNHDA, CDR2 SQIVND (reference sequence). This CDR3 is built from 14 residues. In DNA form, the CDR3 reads TGTGCCAGTAGTATGGGCCCCAGCGACACTGAAGCTTTCTTT. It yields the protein CASSMGPSDTEAFF.

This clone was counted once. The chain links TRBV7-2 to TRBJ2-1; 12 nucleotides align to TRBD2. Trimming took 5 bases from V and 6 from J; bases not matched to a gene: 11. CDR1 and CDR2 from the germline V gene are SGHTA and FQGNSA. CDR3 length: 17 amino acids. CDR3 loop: CASSLRTSGDVTNEQFF. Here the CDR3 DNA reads TGTGCCAGCAGCCTACGGACTAGCGGGGACGTGACCAATGAGCAGTTCTTC. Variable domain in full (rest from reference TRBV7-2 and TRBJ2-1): GAGVSQSPSNKVTEKGKDVELRCDPISGHTALYWYRQSLGQGLEFLIYFQGNSAPDKSGLPSDRFSAERTGGSVSTLTIQRTQQEDSAVYLCASSLRTSGDVTNEQFFGPGTRLTVL.

The CDR3 spells CASSKGVRGRPPYEQYF. The CDR3 DNA sequence: TGTGCCAGCAGCAAAGGGGTTCGGGGGCGCCCCCCCTACGAGCAGTACTTC. This rearrangement joins TRBV21-1 to TRBJ2-7. TRBV21-1 is an annotated pseudogene. The CDR3 totals 17 residues.

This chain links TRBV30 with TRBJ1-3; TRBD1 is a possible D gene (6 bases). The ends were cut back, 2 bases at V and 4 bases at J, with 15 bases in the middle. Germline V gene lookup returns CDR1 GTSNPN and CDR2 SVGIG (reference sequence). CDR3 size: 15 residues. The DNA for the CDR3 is TGTGCCTGGAGTTCCGGGGGGGGCCCCGGAAACACCATATATTTT. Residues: CAWSSGGGPGNTIYF.

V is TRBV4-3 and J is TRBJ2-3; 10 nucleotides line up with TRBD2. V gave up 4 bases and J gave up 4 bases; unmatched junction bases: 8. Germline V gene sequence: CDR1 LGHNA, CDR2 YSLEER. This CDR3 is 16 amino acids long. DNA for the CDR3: TGCGCCAGCAGCCCCAAAAGCGGGGGGGCCCCAGATACGCAGTATTTT. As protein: CASSPKSGGAPDTQYF.

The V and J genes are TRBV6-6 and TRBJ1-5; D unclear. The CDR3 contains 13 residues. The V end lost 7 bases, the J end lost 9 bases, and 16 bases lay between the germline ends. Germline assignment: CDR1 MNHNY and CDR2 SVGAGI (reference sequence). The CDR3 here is CASTTALSSPQHF. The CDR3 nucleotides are TGTGCCAGCACTACCGCCCTGTCCTCGCCCCAGCATTTT.

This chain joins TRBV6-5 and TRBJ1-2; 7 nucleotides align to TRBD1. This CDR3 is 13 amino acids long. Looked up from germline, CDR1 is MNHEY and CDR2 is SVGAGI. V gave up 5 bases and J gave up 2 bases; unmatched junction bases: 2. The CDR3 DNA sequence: TGTGCCAGCAGTGGGACAGTAAACTATGGCTACACCTTC. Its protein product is CASSGTVNYGYTF.

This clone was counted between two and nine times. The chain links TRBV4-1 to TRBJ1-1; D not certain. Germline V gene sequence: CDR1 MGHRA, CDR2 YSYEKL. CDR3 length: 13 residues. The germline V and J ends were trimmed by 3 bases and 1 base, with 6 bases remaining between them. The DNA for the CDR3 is TGCGCCAGCAGCCACGGGCAGAACACTGAAGCTTTCTTT. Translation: CASSHGQNTEAFF.